This TCR beta chain was found in a study of cytomegalovirus exposure and HLA in healthy donors. A word on this clone: Its antigen is still unknown.

The primer mix had 60 Vbeta and 13 Jbeta primers. Here immunoSEQ multiplex PCR was the method, and the copy in TCRdb shows in-frame clones only, minus some. The table has 100,000 to 120,000 clones, over 65% seen once. Broader study findings: Earlier analysis looked at TCR beta V segments, and most were productive about 87% or about 30% of the time.

Trimming cost V 5 bases and J 1 base; bases outside gene matches: 6. CDR1 is SEHNR and CDR2 is FQNEAQ in the germline V gene (reference sequence). The CDR3 runs to 17 residues. Sequencing was carried out using PBMCs. The clonotype comes from a man aged 40-49 years in good health and CMV-seropositive. The V call is TRBV7-9, the J call TRBJ2-6; 9 bases line up with TRBD1. The CDR3, as DNA: TGTGCCAGCAGCCAATGGGACAGGGTATCTGGGGCCAACGTCCTGACTTTC. Its translation is CASSQWDRVSGANVLTF.